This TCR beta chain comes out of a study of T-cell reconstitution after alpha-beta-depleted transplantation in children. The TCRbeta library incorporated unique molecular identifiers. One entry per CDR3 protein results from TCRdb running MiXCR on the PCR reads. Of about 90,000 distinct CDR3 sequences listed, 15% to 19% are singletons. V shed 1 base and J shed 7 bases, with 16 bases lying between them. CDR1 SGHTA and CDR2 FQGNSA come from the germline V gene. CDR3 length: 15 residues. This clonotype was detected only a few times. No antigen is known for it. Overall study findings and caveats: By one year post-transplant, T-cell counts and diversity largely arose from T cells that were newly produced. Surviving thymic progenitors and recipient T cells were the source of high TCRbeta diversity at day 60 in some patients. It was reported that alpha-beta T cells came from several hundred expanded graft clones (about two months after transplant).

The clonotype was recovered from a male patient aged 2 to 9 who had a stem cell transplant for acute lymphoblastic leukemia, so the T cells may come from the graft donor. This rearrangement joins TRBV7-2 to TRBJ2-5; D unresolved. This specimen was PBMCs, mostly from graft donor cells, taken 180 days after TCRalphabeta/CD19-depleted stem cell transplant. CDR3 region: CASSLETGWVGTQYF. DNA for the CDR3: TGTGCCAGCAGCTTAGAGACTGGTTGGGTGGGGACCCAGTACTTC.